This entry lists 8 T cell receptor beta chains sequenced from one sample in a study of T cell repertoires in cytomegalovirus infection (dated by TCRdb to the late 2010s). The antigens of these receptors remain unknown. The data were produced on an Illumina HiSeq 1500. Using fastp at Q25 and MiXCR, TCRdb reprocessed the public reads and kept productive beta chains. All rows with the same CDR3 protein become a single entry with the most common DNA and genes. The sample profile shows some 940,000 distinct CDR3 sequences; under 40% of them were found once. Under 15% of the sample is taken by the ten largest. Taken with the paper, the label for treatment or condition translates to: in vitro stimulation with specific CMV peptide epitopes to enrich CMV-specific T cells. The material was cultured CD8+ T cells from PBMCs, obtained from culture after CMV antigen stimulation. Receptor source: a human donor in good health (CMV status not recorded). Some clones in this sample may be carry-over from other donors' samples.

This clonotype was observed a handful of times. The chain employs TRBV12-3 or TRBV12-4 and TRBJ2-3; D unclear. This CDR3 is 14 amino acids long. With 6 bases removed from V and 5 bases from J, the gap between germline ends came to 15 bases. CDR3 sequence reads: CASSTQRAGDTQYF. The CDR3 DNA sequence: TGTGCCAGCAGCACCCAACGGGCCGGAGATACGCAGTATTTT.

This clonotype has a single count. CDR3 sequence: CASSPEGFGTEAFF. DNA of the CDR3: TGTGCCAGTAGCCCGGAAGGCTTCGGAACTGAAGCTTTCTTT. The chain is built from TRBV19 and TRBJ1-1, with D unclear. The CDR3 loop spans 14 amino acids. Trimming took 6 bases from V and 5 from J, leaving 16 bases between them. The germline CDR1 and CDR2 sequences are LNHDA and SQIVND (reference sequence).

This clonotype was counted between two and nine times. The CDR3 loop is CASSFPPLGARSGNTIYF. CDR3 DNA sequence: TGTGCCAGCAGTTTTCCCCCATTGGGGGCAAGGTCTGGAAACACCATATATTTT. The chain employs TRBV12-3 or TRBV12-4 and TRBJ1-3; a weak D match, TRBD1 (6 bases). Trimming cost V 3 bases and J 1 base, with 19 bases left between them. This CDR3 comprises 18 residues.

This clonotype has ten or more counts. This chain links TRBV7-9 with TRBJ2-7; D possibly corresponds to TRBD1 (6 bases). The length of the CDR3 is 16 residues. Trimming removed 1 base from V and 2 bases from J, with 15 bases in between. Germline V gene data show CDR1 as SEHNR and CDR2 as FQNEAQ (reference sequence). The CDR3 nucleotides read TGTGCCAGCAGCTTAGTAAGGCAGGGGACGACCTACGAGCAGTACTTC. Its translation: CASSLVRQGTTYEQYF.

This chain uses TRBV13 with TRBJ2-1, with TRBD2 matching over 8 bases. The germline gives CDR1 PRHDT, CDR2 FYEKMQ (reference sequence). CDR3 length equals 12 residues. V lost 5 bases, J lost 12 bases, and 6 bases stayed unmatched. The CDR3 sequence is CASSPPGRGQFF. The CDR3 nucleotides are TGTGCCAGCAGCCCCCCCGGGAGGGGGCAGTTCTTC.

In its sample, this clonotype was seen many times. The genes are TRBV6-5 and TRBJ2-7; D possibly corresponds to TRBD1 (6 bases). CDR3 length: 15 amino acids. Germline-derived CDR1 and CDR2 are MNHEY and SVGAGI. V lost 0 bases and J 5 bases, leaving 14 bases between the germline ends. CDR3 nucleotide sequence: TGTGCCAGCAGTTACTCAGCCTGGGACACCAACGAGCAGTACTTC. Translated: CASSYSAWDTNEQYF.

This clonotype was detected only once. This chain uses TRBV6-6 with TRBJ1-2; 9 bases align to TRBD1. The CDR3 loop spans 15 amino acids. V was pared by 2 bases and J by 4 bases, with 5 bases of the junction left unmatched. The germline V gene encodes CDR1 MNHNY and CDR2 SVGAGI (reference sequence). For the CDR3, the DNA is TGTGCCAGCAGTTACGAAACAGGGGGCGTCTATGGCTACACCTTC. This gives the protein CASSYETGGVYGYTF.

V is TRBV20-1 and J is TRBJ1-5; 8 bases are a match to TRBD1. J lost 1 base, V lost 1 base, and 6 bases had no gene match. The germline gives CDR1 DFQATT, CDR2 SNEGSKA (reference sequence). The CDR3 runs to 16 residues. CDR3 loop: CSARARGLGSNQPQHF. DNA for the CDR3: TGCAGTGCTAGAGCCAGGGGGCTCGGGAGCAATCAGCCCCAGCATTTT.